Presented here are 29 T cell receptor beta chains from one specimen sequenced in a study of cytomegalovirus exposure and HLA in healthy donors. The PCR employed 60 Vbeta primers together with 13 Jbeta primers. Clones were read by immunoSEQ multiplex PCR, and TCRdb kept only the in-frame ones, dropping some. The table records some 71,000 clones, about 73% of them present only once. Sequencing used PBMCs. The origin of the receptors is a woman between 50 and 59 years old in good health and CMV-seropositive.

The chain couples TRBV7-7 to TRBJ1-1; D not certain. Per the germline V gene, CDR1 is SSHAT and CDR2 is FNYEAQ (reference sequence). The V gene lost 5 bases and the J gene lost 1 base, with 11 bases spanning the gap. This CDR3 has 14 amino acids. CDR3 amino acids: CASSGGGQNTEAFF. The CDR3 DNA sequence: TGTGCCAGCAGCGGAGGTGGCCAGAACACTGAAGCTTTCTTT. The variable domain in full, completed from reference TRBV7-7 and TRBJ1-1, reads GAGVSQSPRYKVTKRGQDVTLRCDPISSHATLYWYQQALGQGPEFLTYFNYEAQPDKSGLPSDRFSAERPEGSISTLTIQRTEQRDSAMYRCASSGGGQNTEAFFGQGTRLTVV.

The CDR3 sequence is CAISVGGSGTEAFF. Written as DNA, the CDR3 is TGTGCCATCAGTGTGGGAGGGTCTGGCACTGAAGCTTTCTTT. The chain is built from TRBV10-3 and TRBJ1-1; the D is unclear. CDR3 length: 14 amino acids. Trimming took off 4 bases at V and 4 bases at J, with 13 bases between the two ends. Germline-derived CDR1 and CDR2 are ENHRY and SYGVKD.

The chain uses TRBV10-3 and TRBJ1-2; D is unclear. The V end lost 2 bases, the J end lost 0 bases, and 10 bases lay between the germline ends. The V gene's germline CDR1 is ENHRY and CDR2 SYGVKD. This CDR3 contains 15 residues. CDR3 region: CAISEDLGSNYGYTF. The CDR3 region has the DNA TGTGCCATCAGTGAGGACCTAGGATCTAACTATGGCTACACCTTC.

This chain links TRBV6-1 with TRBJ2-1; 12 positions match TRBD2. V trimming: 8 bases; J trimming: 9 bases; junction bases outside the gene matches: 2. Germline CDR1 is MNHNS and CDR2 is SASEGT. CDR3 length: 12 residues. CDR3 sequence: CASPSGGGEQFF. CDR3 sequence (DNA): TGTGCCAGCCCTAGCGGGGGGGGTGAGCAGTTCTTC.

The chain couples TRBV28 to TRBJ1-4, with TRBD1 identical over 7 bases. V gave up 6 bases and J gave up 14 bases; unmatched junction bases: 6. Looked up from germline, CDR1 is MDHEN and CDR2 is SYDVKM. The CDR3 is 11 amino acids. The CDR3: CASSRQGRLFF. The CDR3 nucleotides are TGTGCCAGCAGCCGACAGGGCCGGCTGTTTTTT.

The genes are TRBV9 and TRBJ1-6; TRBD1 matches at 9 bases. The CDR3 totals 19 residues. Germline values: CDR1 SGDLS, CDR2 YYNGEE. The trim removed 4 bases at V and 0 bases at J, leaving 11 bases unmatched. The CDR3 DNA reads as TGTGCCAGCAGCCGGTGGGGGACAGGGCTCAGCTCCTATAATTCACCCCTCCACTTT. Amino acids: CASSRWGTGLSSYNSPLHF.

This clone was observed a few times. V usage is TRBV19 and J usage is TRBJ2-5, with 8 bases identical to TRBD1. CDR3 length equals 13 residues. Per germline, CDR1 LNHDA and CDR2 SQIVND (reference sequence). V gave up 6 bases and J gave up 2 bases; unmatched junction bases: 2. CDR3 sequence reads: CASRTGEQETQYF. The DNA of the CDR3 is TGTGCCAGTAGGACAGGGGAACAAGAGACCCAGTACTTC. The complete variable domain, with remaining parts taken from reference TRBV19 and TRBJ2-5, reads DGGITQSPKYLFRKEGQNVTLSCEQNLNHDAMYWYRQDPGQGLRLIYYSQIVNDFQKGDIAEGYSVSREKKESFPLTVTSAQKNPTAFYLCASRTGEQETQYFGPGTRLLVL.

The chain joins TRBV10-1 to TRBJ2-1; the D is unclear. The V end lost 3 bases, the J end lost 5 bases, and 8 bases lay between the germline ends. The CDR3 covers 13 residues. The germline CDR1 and CDR2 sequences are WNHNN and SYGVQD (reference sequence). CDR3 bases: TGCGCCAGCAGTGAACACAGTAACAATGAGCAGTTCTTC. As protein: CASSEHSNNEQFF.

For the CDR3, the DNA is TGTGCCTGGAGTGTTGACAGTAATTCACCCCTCCACTTT. Its protein product is CAWSVDSNSPLHF. The chain uses TRBV30 and TRBJ1-6; weak D call: TRBD1 (5 bases). Germline CDR1 reads GTSNPN; CDR2 reads SVGIG (reference sequence). Trimming removed 0 bases at V and 6 bases at J, with 6 bases between. The CDR3 has 13 residues.

The chain recombines TRBV2 with TRBJ1-5, with 7 bases lining up with TRBD1. V lost 3 bases to trimming and J lost 4 bases; unmatched junction nucleotides: 3. Germline V gives CDR1 SNHLY, CDR2 FYNNEI. The CDR3 length is 14 residues. The CDR3 sequence: CASSEGQLNQPQHF. DNA of the CDR3: TGTGCCAGCAGTGAGGGACAGCTAAATCAGCCCCAGCATTTT.

In this sample, this clone turned up once. The chain has TRBV4-3 and TRBJ1-4, with D maybe TRBD1 (5 bases). Germline V gene data show CDR1 as LGHNA and CDR2 as YSLEER. This CDR3 comprises 15 residues. V dropped 5 bases and J dropped 7 bases, with 17 bases sitting between them. CDR3 nucleotide sequence: TGCGCCAGCAGCAACCAAGGAGGGGCGGGTGAAAAACTGTTTTTT. It is translated as CASSNQGGAGEKLFF.

The V gene is TRBV28, the J gene TRBJ2-1; possible D gene TRBD1, 7 bases. With 5 bases removed from V and 1 base from J, the gap between germline ends came to 18 bases. The germline CDR1 and CDR2 sequences are MDHEN and SYDVKM. The CDR3 contains 17 residues. In DNA, the CDR3 is TGTGCCAGCAGTCGGGGGCTCGGGACAGATTCCTACAATGAGCAGTTCTTC. The encoded protein is CASSRGLGTDSYNEQFF.

The J gene is TRBJ2-3, the V gene TRBV4-3, with 7 bases fitting TRBD2. Per germline, CDR1 LGHNA and CDR2 YSLEER. The CDR3 is 15 residues long. Trimming removed 0 bases from V and 4 bases from J; junction bases left unmatched: 4. CDR3 DNA sequence: TGCGCCAGCAGCCAAGAAGAGACTAGCCCAGATACGCAGTATTTT. It specifies CASSQEETSPDTQYF.

This clone turned up a few times. The V call is TRBV4-3, the J call TRBJ2-1, with a tentative D call TRBD2 (5 bases). The germline V gene has CDR1 LGHNA and CDR2 YSLEER. The CDR3 sequence is 13 residues long. V was cut by 3 bases and J by 4 bases, with 7 bases left in between. CDR3 sequence: CASSQEVYNEQFF. The CDR3 DNA reads TGCGCCAGCAGCCAGGAGGTTTACAATGAGCAGTTCTTC.

The V call is TRBV2, the J call TRBJ1-1; TRBD1 aligns across 10 bases. The CDR3 loop spans 15 amino acids. V gave up 2 bases and J gave up 6 bases; unmatched junction bases: 6. Germline V lookup: CDR1 SNHLY, CDR2 FYNNEI. DNA of the CDR3: TGTGCCAGCAGTGAATCCCCCGGGACAGGGGCTGAAGCTTTCTTT. Amino acid sequence: CASSESPGTGAEAFF.

The chain joins TRBV11-2 to TRBJ2-7, with D unresolved. CDR1 is SGHAT, CDR2 FQNNGV, per germline. The ends were cut back, 5 bases at V and 2 bases at J, with 10 bases in the middle. This CDR3 is built from 13 residues. The DNA for the CDR3 is TGTGCCAGCAGCGCGAGGATTACCTACGAGCAGTACTTC. Encoded protein: CASSARITYEQYF.

This clone was found once. The chain combines TRBV7-9 with TRBJ1-4, with 8 bases fitting TRBD1. Germline-derived CDR1 and CDR2 are SEHNR and FQNEAQ (reference sequence). CDR3 size: 18 residues. The ends lost 5 bases at V and 6 bases at J; junction bases unmatched: 17. The CDR3 loop reads CASSDYGTGPLKDEKLFF. The CDR3 coding sequence is TGTGCCAGCAGCGATTACGGGACAGGACCACTCAAGGATGAAAAACTGTTTTTT. The full variable domain, with the rest looked up from reference TRBV7-9 and TRBJ1-4, is DTGVSQNPRHKITKRGQNVTFRCDPISEHNRLYWYRQTLGQGPEFLTYFQNEAQLEKSRLLSDRFSAERPKGSFSTLEIQRTEQGDSAMYLCASSDYGTGPLKDEKLFFGSGTQLSVL.

Comments on this clone: At the DNA level, this CDR3 is encoded by other sequences in the same sample as well. The chain couples TRBV11-2 to TRBJ1-1, with a tentative D call TRBD1 (5 bases). The CDR3 has 13 residues. Trimming cost V 5 bases and J 2 bases, with 9 bases left between them. Germline values: CDR1 SGHAT, CDR2 FQNNGV. The CDR3 loop reads CASSPGGNTEAFF. CDR3 nucleotides: TGTGCCAGCAGCCCGGGGGGAAACACTGAAGCTTTCTTT.

V and J are TRBV28 and TRBJ1-1; weak D call: TRBD1 (6 bases). Trimming took 8 bases from V and 5 from J, leaving 12 bases between them. The CDR3 is made up of 12 amino acids. The germline CDR1 and CDR2 sequences are MDHEN and SYDVKM. CDR3 DNA sequence: TGTGCCAGCCGGGACACGCGGACTGAAGCTTTCTTT. It encodes CASRDTRTEAFF.

The rearrangement uses TRBV6-5 and TRBJ1-2; perhaps TRBD1 as D (5 bases). Germline assignment: CDR1 MNHEY and CDR2 SVGAGI. V lost 11 bases, J lost 1 base, and 8 bases lay in between. The CDR3 consists of 11 residues. The CDR3 protein is CAWGVNYGYTF. CDR3 bases: TGTGCCTGGGGGGTTAACTATGGCTACACCTTC.

The chain employs TRBV19 and TRBJ1-1, with D unresolved. The CDR3 spans 17 residues. Germline CDR1 is LNHDA and CDR2 is SQIVND (reference sequence). The V end was cut by 1 base, the J end by 5 bases, with 20 bases between. The CDR3 DNA reads TGTGCCAGTAGTATAGCCAGGCAGACCTGGCGAGGGACTGAAGCTTTCTTT. Its translation: CASSIARQTWRGTEAFF.

The chain carries TRBV29-1 and TRBJ1-3, with no clear D. This CDR3 contains 12 residues. The germline V gene has CDR1 SQVTM and CDR2 ANQGSEA. V lost 5 bases and J lost 0, with 5 bases in between. CDR3 amino acids: CSVSNSGNTIYF. The CDR3 DNA reads as TGCAGCGTTTCCAACTCTGGAAACACCATATATTTT.

This chain connects TRBV7-2 to TRBJ1-1; D might be TRBD1 (6 bases). From germline, CDR1 is SGHTA and CDR2 FQGNSA. The CDR3 has 17 residues. Trimming left V 3 bases short and J 0 bases short, with 17 bases between. In DNA form, the CDR3 reads TGTGCCAGCAGCTTGGCCCCCCGGACAGCTATGAACACTGAAGCTTTCTTT. It yields the protein CASSLAPRTAMNTEAFF.

By frequency in the sample, this clone is medium-sized. The chain has TRBV11-3 and TRBJ1-1; the match to TRBD1 covers 7 bases. CDR1 and CDR2 (germline): SGHNT, YENEEA. V lost 4 bases, J lost 9 bases, and 5 bases stayed unmatched. The CDR3 consists of 12 residues. CDR3 loop: CASSSRQGKAFF. The DNA for the CDR3 is TGTGCCAGCAGCTCAAGACAGGGTAAAGCTTTCTTT. Full variable domain (outside the CDR3, taken from reference TRBV11-3 and TRBJ1-1): EAGVVQSPRYKIIEKKQPVAFWCNPISGHNTLYWYLQNLGQGPELLIRYENEEAVDDSQLPKDRFSAERLKGVDSTLKIQPAELGDSAVYLCASSSRQGKAFFGQGTRLTVV.

This clone was seen only once. The chain links TRBV19 to TRBJ1-1; 10 bases agree with TRBD1. The CDR3 has 15 amino acids. The junction had 7 bases not matched to a gene; V was cut back by 5 bases and J by 4 bases. Germline loops: CDR1 LNHDA, CDR2 SQIVND (reference sequence). The CDR3 DNA reads as TGTGCCAGTAGTGTGGGGACAGGGGTCGGCACTGAAGCTTTCTTT. Protein: CASSVGTGVGTEAFF.

In this sample, this clone turned up once. This chain links TRBV29-1 with TRBJ2-7, with D perhaps matching TRBD2 (6 bases). V was trimmed by 0 bases and J by 2 bases, leaving 11 bases between them. This CDR3 has 14 amino acids. CDR1 is SQVTM, CDR2 ANQGSEA, per germline. The CDR3: CSVEESEGPYEQYF. The CDR3 bases are TGCAGCGTTGAAGAATCGGAGGGCCCCTACGAGCAGTACTTC.

V usage is TRBV18 and J usage is TRBJ1-1, with D possibly matching TRBD1 (6 bases). The CDR3 runs 14 residues. Germline V gives CDR1 KGHSH, CDR2 LQKENI. V was pared by 3 bases and J by 2 bases, with 10 bases between. The CDR3 spells CASSPRGGNTEAFF. The CDR3 bases are TGTGCCAGCTCACCCCGTGGGGGCAACACTGAAGCTTTCTTT.

This clone was seen a handful of times. The chain joins TRBV6-5 to TRBJ1-4, with D perhaps TRBD1 (6 bases). This CDR3 is built from 16 residues. The V end lost 4 bases, the J end lost 0 bases, and 12 bases lay between the germline ends. From germline, CDR1 is MNHEY and CDR2 SVGAGI. CDR3 in DNA: TGTGCCAGCAGTTGGGGGGGCAGTCCAACTAATGAAAAACTGTTTTTT. Translation gives CASSWGGSPTNEKLFF.

The rearrangement links TRBV29-1 to TRBJ2-3, with TRBD2 matching over 10 bases. Germline V lookup: CDR1 SQVTM, CDR2 ANQGSEA. This CDR3 has 18 residues. V was pared by 4 bases and J by 3 bases, with 16 bases of the junction left unmatched. The CDR3 nucleotides read TGCAGCGTTGTCTGGCTAGCGGGAGTGATAAAGGGGACAGATACGCAGTATTTT. It codes for CSVVWLAGVIKGTDTQYF.